Shown below are 28 T cell receptor beta chains from a single sample sequenced in a study of blood T cell repertoires in COVID-19. Only in-frame clones appear in the TCRdb table, and some are missing; sequencing was by immunoSEQ multiplex PCR. The sample contains approximately 91,000 clones, 75% to 85% of which appear only once. Source material: peripheral blood. Every receptor here comes from an older man with acute or convalescent COVID-19.

The V and J genes are TRBV6-5 and TRBJ2-1; 9 positions agree with TRBD2. The CDR3 spans 15 residues. Per the germline V gene, CDR1 is MNHEY and CDR2 is SVGAGI. The ends lost 6 bases at V and 3 bases at J; junction bases unmatched: 6. CDR3 loop: CASSPTSGHYNEQFF. The DNA for the CDR3 is TGTGCCAGCAGCCCGACTAGCGGCCACTACAATGAGCAGTTCTTC.

J is TRBJ2-7 and V is TRBV20-1, with 13 bases matching TRBD2. The germline V gene has CDR1 DFQATT and CDR2 SNEGSKA (reference sequence). Unmatched junction bases numbered 6, after V lost 3 bases and J lost 7 bases. The CDR3 loop spans 14 amino acids. As DNA, the CDR3 is TGCAGTGCTAGTATCCCGGGACTAGCGGGGGAGCAGTACTTC. Its protein is CSASIPGLAGEQYF.

Worth noting for this clone: Other DNA sequences within the sample encode an identical CDR3. The chain carries TRBV19 and TRBJ1-2; no clear D gene. This CDR3 is built from 12 residues. CDR1 is LNHDA, CDR2 SQIVND, per germline (reference sequence). With 2 bases removed from V and 5 bases from J, the gap between germline ends came to 6 bases. The CDR3 DNA reads TGTGCCAGTAGTATACGGTCTTATGGCTACACCTTC. Protein sequence: CASSIRSYGYTF.

In its sample, this clone was seen a few times. The chain couples TRBV5-1 to TRBJ2-3; TRBD2 agrees at 14 bases. V lost 4 bases, J lost 0 bases, and 4 bases stayed unmatched. The CDR3 spans 17 residues. Germline CDR1 reads SGHRS; CDR2 reads YFSETQ. This CDR3 reads CASSTRLAGGSTDTQYF. The CDR3, as DNA: TGCGCCAGCAGCACCCGACTAGCGGGAGGGAGCACAGATACGCAGTATTTT.

In DNA form, the CDR3 reads TGTGCCAGCTCAAGCGAGCAAGGACTTTCACCCCTCCACTTT. Translating it yields CASSSEQGLSPLHF. The chain uses TRBV18 and TRBJ1-6; unclear D gene. V lost 5 bases and J 9 bases, leaving 14 bases between the germline ends. Germline V gene lookup returns CDR1 KGHSH and CDR2 LQKENI. The CDR3 runs 14 residues.

The chain is built from TRBV5-5 and TRBJ1-5, with D possibly matching TRBD1 (6 bases). The CDR3 has 17 amino acids. CDR1 is SGHKS and CDR2 is YYEKEE in the germline V gene (reference sequence). V was cut by 0 bases and J by 3 bases, with 16 bases left in between. CDR3 DNA: TGTGCCAGCAGCTTGGGGGCTTTGGGGACATTCAATCAGCCCCAGCATTTT. Translating it yields CASSLGALGTFNQPQHF.

V and J are TRBV3-1 (or the pseudogene TRBV3-2) and TRBJ2-1; tentatively, D is TRBD2 (6 bases). CDR1 is LGHDT and CDR2 is YNNKEL in the germline V gene (reference sequence). This CDR3 has 15 amino acids. V lost 2 bases and J lost 6, with 14 bases in between. CDR3 coding DNA: TGTGCCAGCAGCCAAATGTCGATGGGGGGCAATGAGCAGTTCTTC. It specifies CASSQMSMGGNEQFF.

V usage is TRBV13 and J usage is TRBJ2-3; D is unresolved. V was cut by 6 bases and J by 1 base, with 11 bases left in between. The CDR3 covers 14 residues. Germline values: CDR1 PRHDT, CDR2 FYEKMQ (reference sequence). CDR3 sequence (DNA): TGTGCCAGCAGGCACCCCCCGGGCACAGATACGCAGTATTTT. This gives the protein CASRHPPGTDTQYF.

The chain combines TRBV19 with TRBJ2-3; D might be TRBD2 (6 bases). Trimming pared 5 bases from V and 10 bases from J, leaving 25 bases between. CDR1 is LNHDA, CDR2 SQIVND, per germline (reference sequence). The CDR3 is 16 amino acids. This CDR3 is CASSFFDTFPGGAQYF. DNA for the CDR3: TGTGCCAGTAGTTTCTTCGACACCTTTCCCGGAGGGGCGCAGTATTTT. Supplemented by reference TRBV19 and TRBJ2-3, the full variable domain reads DGGITQSPKYLFRKEGQNVTLSCEQNLNHDAMYWYRQDPGQGLRLIYYSQIVNDFQKGDIAEGYSVSREKKESFPLTVTSAQKNPTAFYLCASSFFDTFPGGAQYFGPGTRLTVL.

The chain is built from TRBV11-3 and TRBJ2-3; 7 nucleotides match TRBD2. This CDR3 is built from 15 residues. In germline, CDR1 is SGHNT, CDR2 YENEEA. V was clipped by 5 bases and J by 2 bases; unmatched bases: 7. CDR3 sequence (DNA): TGTGCCAGCAGCCCCCGGGGAGGGTACACAGATACGCAGTATTTT. Translating it yields CASSPRGGYTDTQYF. The full variable domain, with the rest looked up from reference TRBV11-3 and TRBJ2-3, is EAGVVQSPRYKIIEKKQPVAFWCNPISGHNTLYWYLQNLGQGPELLIRYENEEAVDDSQLPKDRFSAERLKGVDSTLKIQPAELGDSAVYLCASSPRGGYTDTQYFGPGTRLTVL.

The chain employs TRBV15 and TRBJ1-5; no reliable D call. Per the germline V gene, CDR1 is LNHNV and CDR2 is YYDKDF (reference sequence). The CDR3 length is 17 residues. Trimming removed 1 base at V and 5 bases at J, with 18 bases between. The CDR3 spells CATSRVAAYPPDQPQHF. The CDR3 DNA sequence: TGTGCCACCAGCAGAGTGGCGGCTTACCCTCCCGATCAGCCCCAGCATTTT.

The chain is built from TRBV7-8 and TRBJ1-6; TRBD1 might be the D (6 bases). The germline V and J ends were trimmed by 1 base and 5 bases, with 12 bases remaining between them. The germline V gene encodes CDR1 SGHVS and CDR2 FQNEAQ. CDR3 length: 16 amino acids. The CDR3 coding sequence is TGTGCCAGCAGCTTAGGGGGGCCCCAAGATAATTCACCCCTCCACTTT. This gives the protein CASSLGGPQDNSPLHF.

Only a few counts were recorded for this clone. Its ends do not fully match the called genes, so a read error is possible. Other nucleotide sequences from this sample produce the same CDR3. CDR3 amino acids: CASSLNRDNEQFF. The CDR3 DNA reads TGTGCTAGCAGCTTAAACAGAGACAATGAGCAGTTCTTC. V is TRBV7-7 and J is TRBJ2-1; D ambiguous. Germline CDR1 is SSHAT and CDR2 is FNYEAQ (reference sequence). CDR3 length: 13 residues.

The V call is TRBV5-1, the J call TRBJ2-7; TRBD2 aligns across 8 bases. This CDR3 comprises 13 residues. The germline CDR1 and CDR2 sequences are SGHRS and YFSETQ. Unmatched junction bases numbered 5, after V lost 4 bases and J lost 5 bases. The CDR3 nucleotides read TGCGCCAGCAGCCCCGGGACTAGGAACGAGCAGTACTTC. It specifies CASSPGTRNEQYF.

CDR3 region: CASSFRADTQYF. The CDR3 DNA is TGTGCCTCATCCTTCCGCGCAGATACGCAGTATTTT. V and J are TRBV19 and TRBJ2-3; D ambiguous. There are 12 residues in the CDR3. Trimming took off 11 bases at V and 4 bases at J, with 13 bases between the two ends. The germline V gene encodes CDR1 LNHDA and CDR2 SQIVND (reference sequence).

The chain carries TRBV27 and TRBJ2-2; weak D call: TRBD1 (6 bases). Per the germline V gene, CDR1 is MNHEY and CDR2 is SMNVEV (reference sequence). The CDR3 is 18 amino acids. V lost 5 bases and J lost 2, with 21 bases in between. CDR3 protein: CASSIRTGLHTNTGELFF. In nucleotides, the CDR3 is TGTGCCAGCAGTATCCGTACAGGGCTCCATACTAACACCGGGGAGCTGTTTTTT.

The gene calls are TRBV7-2 and TRBJ2-1, with 12 bases fitting TRBD2. J gave up 15 bases and V 5 bases, and 11 bases lay outside the gene matches. This CDR3 has 14 residues. The germline V gene has CDR1 SGHTA and CDR2 FQGNSA. CDR3 region: CASSPLLAGGIGFF. The CDR3 DNA reads as TGTGCCAGCAGCCCACTCCTAGCGGGGGGGATAGGGTTCTTC.

The J gene is TRBJ2-7, the V gene TRBV5-1; 10 positions match TRBD2. In germline, CDR1 is SGHRS, CDR2 YFSETQ. V shed 7 bases and J 5 bases; nucleotides not matched to a gene: 6. The CDR3 runs to 13 residues. CDR3 nucleotides: TGCGCCAGCCGAGCGGGAGGGCGCCACGAGCAGTACTTC. Translated: CASRAGGRHEQYF.

J is TRBJ2-7 and V is TRBV3-1 (or the pseudogene TRBV3-2), with TRBD2 matching 12 bases. V lost 4 bases to trimming and J lost 7 bases; unmatched junction nucleotides: 5. Germline V gene lookup returns CDR1 LGHDT and CDR2 YNNKEL (reference sequence). This CDR3 is 14 amino acids long. The CDR3 bases are TGTGCCAGCAGCCCAGGACTAGCGGGACTGGAGCAGTACTTC. This gives the protein CASSPGLAGLEQYF.

V is TRBV29-1 and J is TRBJ1-2, with D perhaps matching TRBD1 (5 bases). CDR1 is SQVTM, CDR2 ANQGSEA, per germline. The CDR3 extends over 12 amino acids. Trimming cost V 3 bases and J 4 bases, with 9 bases left between them. CDR3 coding DNA: TGCAGCGTTGATCAGGGCCCCTATGGCTACACCTTC. As protein: CSVDQGPYGYTF.

This rearrangement joins TRBV4-1 to TRBJ2-4; possible D gene TRBD1, 6 bases. CDR1 is MGHRA, CDR2 YSYEKL, per germline. The CDR3 runs 15 residues. Trimming removed 4 bases at V and 7 bases at J, with 17 bases between. CDR3 bases: TGCGCCAGCAGCCCGGAACAGGGCCTCATGAACATTCAGTACTTC. This codes for CASSPEQGLMNIQYF.

This chain joins TRBV10-3 and TRBJ2-1; 11 bases map to TRBD2. Germline trimming cut 7 bases from V and 6 bases from J; bases unmatched to any gene: 8. CDR3 size: 15 residues. Germline values: CDR1 ENHRY, CDR2 SYGVKD. The CDR3 is CAITSGLAAFNEQFF. In DNA, the CDR3 is TGTGCCATCACCTCGGGACTAGCGGCTTTCAATGAGCAGTTCTTC.

This clone was counted a few times. The rearrangement joins TRBV2 to TRBJ2-2; 15 bases match TRBD2. J gave up 0 bases and V 8 bases, and 10 bases lay outside the gene matches. Germline loops: CDR1 SNHLY, CDR2 FYNNEI. This CDR3 comprises 19 residues. CDR3 sequence reads: CASWGPGLAGGSNTGELFF. The DNA for the CDR3 is TGTGCCAGCTGGGGGCCGGGACTAGCGGGAGGTTCGAACACCGGGGAGCTGTTTTTT.

A single count supports this clone. V and J are TRBV20-1 and TRBJ2-1, with D uncertain. Looked up from germline, CDR1 is DFQATT and CDR2 is SNEGSKA (reference sequence). The CDR3 covers 11 residues. V dropped 8 bases and J dropped 8 bases, with 13 bases sitting between them. The CDR3 DNA reads TGCAGTTCTGACCTTCGGGATGAGCAGTTCTTC. It yields the protein CSSDLRDEQFF.

This chain connects TRBV7-3 to TRBJ2-3; D gene unclear. The germline V gene encodes CDR1 SGHTA and CDR2 FQGTGA. The CDR3 contains 15 residues. V gave up 2 bases and J gave up 0 bases, with 9 bases separating them. In DNA, the CDR3 is TGTGCCAGCAGCTTAGGGCAGCCTAGCACAGATACGCAGTATTTT. This sequence encodes CASSLGQPSTDTQYF.

The chain joins TRBV15 to TRBJ2-7; perhaps TRBD2 as D (5 bases). CDR1 and CDR2 from the germline V gene are LNHNV and YYDKDF (reference sequence). V gave up 5 bases and J gave up 2 bases, with 16 bases separating them. The CDR3 runs to 15 residues. The chain's CDR3 is CATSPGNSFTYEQYF. In DNA form, the CDR3 reads TGTGCCACCAGCCCCGGGAACAGCTTTACCTACGAGCAGTACTTC. The full variable domain, with the rest looked up from reference TRBV15 and TRBJ2-7, is DAMVIQNPRYQVTQFGKPVTLSCSQTLNHNVMYWYQQKSSQAPKLLFHYYDKDFNNEADTPDNFQSRRPNTSFCFLDIRSPGLGDTAMYLCATSPGNSFTYEQYFGPGTRLTVT.

The gene calls are TRBV5-6 and TRBJ2-5; the D is unclear. CDR1 SGHDT and CDR2 YYEEEE come from the germline V gene. Trimming stripped 4 bases from V and 2 bases from J, with 9 bases between. This CDR3 region has 13 residues. As DNA, the CDR3 is TGTGCCAGCAGCCCACGGTATCAAGAGACCCAGTACTTC. This codes for CASSPRYQETQYF.

The V and J genes are TRBV6-2 or TRBV6-3 and TRBJ1-5; a weak D match, TRBD1 (6 bases). V was trimmed by 6 bases and J by 0 bases, leaving 12 bases between them. This CDR3 region has 15 residues. Per the germline V gene, CDR1 is MNHEY and CDR2 is SVGEGT. The DNA for the CDR3 is TGTGCCAGCAGCTCCGGACAGTATAGCAATCAGCCCCAGCATTTT. Its translation is CASSSGQYSNQPQHF.